These 25 T cell receptor beta chains came from one sample sequenced in a study of shared clonotypes between healthy human individuals. The protocol was immunoSEQ multiplex PCR, while the TCRdb copy is restricted to in-frame clones and leaves out a portion. The repertoire has roughly 2.2 million clones, 85% to 95% of them found once; the top ten carry 0.37%. The sequencing input was naive CD4+ T cells from PBMCs. Subset defined: CD45RA+ positively selected. These receptors all stem from a man between 18 and 35 years old in good health. Some clones in this sample may be carry-over from other donors' samples.

The rearrangement joins TRBV6-1 to TRBJ2-3, with D possibly TRBD2 on 6 matching bases. The V and J ends lost 9 bases and 6 bases respectively, with 16 bases between them. The CDR3 extends over 13 amino acids. Germline CDR1 and CDR2: MNHNS and SASEGT. The CDR3 spells CASRRGLEDTQYF. The CDR3 coding sequence is TGTGCCAGTCGGAGGGGATTAGAGGATACGCAGTATTTT.

The rearrangement links TRBV28 to TRBJ2-7; the match to TRBD1 covers 9 bases. Germline values: CDR1 MDHEN, CDR2 SYDVKM. The V gene end was trimmed by 5 bases and the J gene end by 0 bases; junction bases not matched to a gene: 8. CDR3 length equals 16 residues. The CDR3 DNA reads as TGTGCCAGCAGTCCCCCACGGACAGGGGCCTCCTACGAGCAGTACTTC. It is translated as CASSPPRTGASYEQYF.

J is TRBJ2-7 and V is TRBV20-1; D perhaps matches TRBD2 (5 bases). Germline-derived CDR1 and CDR2 are DFQATT and SNEGSKA (reference sequence). The V end lost 6 bases, the J end lost 5 bases, and 11 bases lay between the germline ends. This CDR3 has 11 amino acids. The CDR3 here is CSAAAVHEQYF. CDR3 nucleotides: TGCAGTGCAGCGGCAGTCCACGAGCAGTACTTC.

The V gene is TRBV4-3, the J gene TRBJ2-1, with TRBD2 matching over 13 bases. V lost 2 bases to trimming and J lost 3 bases; unmatched junction nucleotides: 7. The CDR3 sequence is 18 residues long. Germline V CDR1 and CDR2: LGHNA, YSLEER. CDR3 loop: CASSQSPGTSGNYNEQFF. CDR3 in DNA: TGCGCCAGCAGCCAAAGTCCCGGGACTAGCGGGAACTACAATGAGCAGTTCTTC.

In the case of this clone: This CDR3 is also generated by other DNA sequences in the sample. V and J are TRBV18 and TRBJ1-5; D may be TRBD1 (6 bases). The CDR3 sequence is 13 residues long. V lost 5 bases, J lost 4 bases, and 9 bases lay in between. The germline gives CDR1 KGHSH, CDR2 LQKENI. Written as DNA, the CDR3 is TGTGCCAGCTCAGGCCAGGGGAATCAGCCCCAGCATTTT. Translation gives CASSGQGNQPQHF.

This chain links TRBV12-2 with TRBJ1-4; TRBD1, the table's D call, lacks a check against the DNA. TRBV12-2 is noted as a pseudogene. The length of the CDR3 is 14 residues. For the CDR3, the DNA is TGTGCAAGTCGCCCGGACAGCGCTGGTGAAAAACTGTTTTTT. This encodes CASRPDSAGEKLFF.

This chain uses TRBV29-1 with TRBJ1-2; 8 nucleotides match TRBD1. The V and J ends lost 6 bases and 7 bases, in that order; junction bases with no gene match: 13. This CDR3 is 14 amino acids long. Germline assignment: CDR1 SQVTM and CDR2 ANQGSEA. The CDR3 nucleotides read TGCAGCGTCCCCGGACAGGGAGAACCCTCTGGCTACACCTTC. It is translated as CSVPGQGEPSGYTF.

The count of this clone is one. V and J are TRBV10-3 and TRBJ2-3; D gene uncertain. The V gene's germline CDR1 is ENHRY and CDR2 SYGVKD. CDR3 length equals 13 residues. In DNA, the CDR3 is TGTGCGGCTGGCACAACCTTCACAGATACGCAGTATTTT. Amino acids: CAAGTTFTDTQYF.

V is TRBV6-1 and J is TRBJ1-3, with unresolved D. The V gene's germline CDR1 is MNHNS and CDR2 SASEGT. Between the trimmed V and J ends, which lost 2 bases and 0 bases, there was a span of 5 bases. The CDR3 consists of 14 residues. Here the CDR3 DNA reads TGTGCCAGCAGTGAACGGTACTCTGGAAACACCATATATTTT. It codes for CASSERYSGNTIYF.

The chain employs TRBV11-2 and TRBJ2-7; 7 bases fit TRBD2. CDR1 SGHAT and CDR2 FQNNGV come from the germline V gene. After removal of 6 bases from V and 3 bases from J, the junction contained 5 bases not matched to a gene. The CDR3 totals 13 residues. CDR3 region: CASRSGGGYEQYF. The DNA of the CDR3 is TGTGCCAGCAGATCTGGGGGGGGCTACGAGCAGTACTTC.

The chain uses TRBV13 and TRBJ2-7, with D maybe TRBD1 (5 bases). The V gene lost 8 bases and the J gene lost 1 base, with 12 bases spanning the gap. The CDR3 has 13 residues. CDR1 and CDR2 (germline): PRHDT, FYEKMQ (reference sequence). CDR3 sequence (DNA): TGTGCCAGCGGACCGCCAGGGTCCTACGAGCAGTACTTC. This codes for CASGPPGSYEQYF. The full variable domain, rest sourced from reference TRBV13 and TRBJ2-7, is AAGVIQSPRHLIKEKRETATLKCYPIPRHDTVYWYQQGPGQDPQFLISFYEKMQSDKGSIPDRFSAQQFSDYHSELNMSSLELGDSALYFCASGPPGSYEQYFGPGTRLTVT.

This clone was recorded once. This rearrangement joins TRBV2 to TRBJ2-4, with 8 bases that match TRBD2. Germline V gene sequence: CDR1 SNHLY, CDR2 FYNNEI. V lost 3 bases, J lost 7 bases, and 5 bases stayed unmatched. The CDR3 runs to 14 residues. DNA of the CDR3: TGTGCCAGCAGTGACCGGGGGGGTGGGAACATTCAGTACTTC. Its protein is CASSDRGGGNIQYF.

The chain has TRBV7-3 and TRBJ2-1; D possibly corresponds to TRBD2 (5 bases). The germline V gene encodes CDR1 SGHTA and CDR2 FQGTGA. V lost 4 bases and J 4 bases, leaving 11 bases between the germline ends. This CDR3 comprises 14 residues. Written as DNA, the CDR3 is TGTGCCAGCAGCTATTCACTAGATTACAATGAGCAGTTCTTC. This sequence encodes CASSYSLDYNEQFF. Complete variable domain (other parts from reference TRBV7-3 and TRBJ2-1): GAGVSQTPSNKVTEKGKYVELRCDPISGHTALYWYRQSLGQGPEFLIYFQGTGAADDSGLPNDRFFAVRPEGSVSTLKIQRTERGDSAVYLCASSYSLDYNEQFFGPGTRLTVL.

The chain has TRBV5-1 and TRBJ1-2, with D possibly being TRBD1 (6 bases). With 4 bases removed from V and 4 bases from J, the gap between germline ends came to 17 bases. CDR1 and CDR2 from the germline V gene are SGHRS and YFSETQ. The CDR3 extends over 15 amino acids. The CDR3 DNA reads TGCGCCAGCAGCCCGGGACGACAGGCGGCCTATGGCTACACCTTC. Translation: CASSPGRQAAYGYTF.

The chain has TRBV11-2 and TRBJ1-4; 9 bases align to TRBD1. CDR1 and CDR2 (germline): SGHAT, FQNNGV. The junction had 2 bases not matched to a gene; V was cut back by 6 bases and J by 6 bases. There are 13 residues in the CDR3. CDR3 bases: TGTGCCAGCAGGCGACAGGGGGATGAAAAACTGTTTTTT. Residues: CASRRQGDEKLFF.

The V and J genes are TRBV6-1 and TRBJ2-5; 8 nucleotides align to TRBD2. V shed 4 bases and J 2 bases; nucleotides not matched to a gene: 3. This CDR3 comprises 14 residues. Germline lookup yields CDR1 MNHNS and CDR2 SASEGT. CDR3 DNA sequence: TGTGCCAGCAGTGCCGGGACTAGTCAAGAGACCCAGTACTTC. It encodes CASSAGTSQETQYF.

The chain is built from TRBV9 and TRBJ2-6; 9 bases are a match to TRBD2. V was pared by 5 bases and J by 3 bases, with 6 bases of the junction left unmatched. Germline CDR1 is SGDLS and CDR2 is YYNGEE. This CDR3 region has 16 residues. This CDR3 reads CASSGGRAGGANVLTF. The CDR3 DNA reads as TGTGCCAGCAGTGGCGGGAGGGCCGGTGGGGCCAACGTCCTGACTTTC.

The chain carries TRBV28 and TRBJ2-2, with D unresolved. The CDR3 totals 12 residues. The V end was cut by 8 bases, the J end by 7 bases, with 11 bases between. Looked up from germline, CDR1 is MDHEN and CDR2 is SYDVKM. CDR3 sequence (DNA): TGTGCCAGCGCCGGGTTTGGCGGGGAGCTGTTTTTT. It yields the protein CASAGFGGELFF.

This clone was seen a single time. V and J are TRBV2 and TRBJ2-3; D gene uncertain. This CDR3 comprises 13 residues. The germline V gene has CDR1 SNHLY and CDR2 FYNNEI. V gave up 5 bases and J gave up 2 bases, with 8 bases separating them. The CDR3 sequence is CASSSEFTDTQYF. CDR3 DNA: TGTGCCAGCAGTTCAGAATTCACAGATACGCAGTATTTT.

CDR3 amino acids: CASSPWRHSGNTIYF. In DNA, the CDR3 is TGTGCCAGTAGTCCCTGGAGACACTCTGGAAACACCATATATTTT. V is TRBV19 and J is TRBJ1-3; D is unresolved. Trimming stripped 5 bases from V and 0 bases from J, with 11 bases between. The CDR3 has 15 residues. Per germline, CDR1 LNHDA and CDR2 SQIVND (reference sequence).

The V call is TRBV7-9, the J call TRBJ2-2; D unclear. This CDR3 has 18 residues. Germline V CDR1 and CDR2: SEHNR, FQNEAQ (reference sequence). The ends were cut back, 1 base at V and 2 bases at J, with 17 bases in the middle. CDR3 loop: CASSLEWVPISNTGELFF. CDR3 in DNA: TGTGCCAGCAGCTTAGAGTGGGTCCCTATTTCCAACACCGGGGAGCTGTTTTTT.

Of note for this clone: A junction end diverges from the germline sequence, so it may reflect a read error. This rearrangement joins TRBV5-3 to TRBJ1-2; the D is unclear. TRBV5-3 counts as an open reading frame of uncertain function. This CDR3 comprises 11 residues. CDR3 nucleotides: TGTGCCAGCAGCTTCGTCGGCGGCTACACCTTC. Its protein is CASSFVGGYTF.

CDR3 amino acids: CASLGPRRATEAFF. CDR3 nucleotide sequence: TGTGCCAGCTTAGGACCGCGGAGGGCCACTGAAGCTTTCTTT. The chain couples TRBV28 to TRBJ1-1; D is ambiguous. The CDR3 runs to 14 residues. Germline V gene lookup returns CDR1 MDHEN and CDR2 SYDVKM. V shed 8 bases and J shed 4 bases, with 17 bases lying between them.

This chain connects TRBV7-2 to TRBJ2-7, with 9 bases identical to TRBD2. This CDR3 comprises 16 residues. V lost 2 bases and J lost 5; bases outside the gene matches: 10. Germline V gene sequence: CDR1 SGHTA, CDR2 FQGNSA. CDR3 DNA: TGTGCCAGCAGCTTATTGGGACTAGCCCTAGGGGACGAGCAGTACTTC. It codes for CASSLLGLALGDEQYF.

V gene TRBV4-1 combines with J gene TRBJ1-4; no clear D. The CDR3 length is 16 residues. Between the trimmed V and J ends, which lost 0 bases and 8 bases, there was a span of 16 bases. Looked up from germline, CDR1 is MGHRA and CDR2 is YSYEKL. Here the CDR3 DNA reads TGCGCCAGCAGCCAAGAATATCGGGGTCGTGGGGAAAAACTGTTTTTT. Encoded protein: CASSQEYRGRGEKLFF.